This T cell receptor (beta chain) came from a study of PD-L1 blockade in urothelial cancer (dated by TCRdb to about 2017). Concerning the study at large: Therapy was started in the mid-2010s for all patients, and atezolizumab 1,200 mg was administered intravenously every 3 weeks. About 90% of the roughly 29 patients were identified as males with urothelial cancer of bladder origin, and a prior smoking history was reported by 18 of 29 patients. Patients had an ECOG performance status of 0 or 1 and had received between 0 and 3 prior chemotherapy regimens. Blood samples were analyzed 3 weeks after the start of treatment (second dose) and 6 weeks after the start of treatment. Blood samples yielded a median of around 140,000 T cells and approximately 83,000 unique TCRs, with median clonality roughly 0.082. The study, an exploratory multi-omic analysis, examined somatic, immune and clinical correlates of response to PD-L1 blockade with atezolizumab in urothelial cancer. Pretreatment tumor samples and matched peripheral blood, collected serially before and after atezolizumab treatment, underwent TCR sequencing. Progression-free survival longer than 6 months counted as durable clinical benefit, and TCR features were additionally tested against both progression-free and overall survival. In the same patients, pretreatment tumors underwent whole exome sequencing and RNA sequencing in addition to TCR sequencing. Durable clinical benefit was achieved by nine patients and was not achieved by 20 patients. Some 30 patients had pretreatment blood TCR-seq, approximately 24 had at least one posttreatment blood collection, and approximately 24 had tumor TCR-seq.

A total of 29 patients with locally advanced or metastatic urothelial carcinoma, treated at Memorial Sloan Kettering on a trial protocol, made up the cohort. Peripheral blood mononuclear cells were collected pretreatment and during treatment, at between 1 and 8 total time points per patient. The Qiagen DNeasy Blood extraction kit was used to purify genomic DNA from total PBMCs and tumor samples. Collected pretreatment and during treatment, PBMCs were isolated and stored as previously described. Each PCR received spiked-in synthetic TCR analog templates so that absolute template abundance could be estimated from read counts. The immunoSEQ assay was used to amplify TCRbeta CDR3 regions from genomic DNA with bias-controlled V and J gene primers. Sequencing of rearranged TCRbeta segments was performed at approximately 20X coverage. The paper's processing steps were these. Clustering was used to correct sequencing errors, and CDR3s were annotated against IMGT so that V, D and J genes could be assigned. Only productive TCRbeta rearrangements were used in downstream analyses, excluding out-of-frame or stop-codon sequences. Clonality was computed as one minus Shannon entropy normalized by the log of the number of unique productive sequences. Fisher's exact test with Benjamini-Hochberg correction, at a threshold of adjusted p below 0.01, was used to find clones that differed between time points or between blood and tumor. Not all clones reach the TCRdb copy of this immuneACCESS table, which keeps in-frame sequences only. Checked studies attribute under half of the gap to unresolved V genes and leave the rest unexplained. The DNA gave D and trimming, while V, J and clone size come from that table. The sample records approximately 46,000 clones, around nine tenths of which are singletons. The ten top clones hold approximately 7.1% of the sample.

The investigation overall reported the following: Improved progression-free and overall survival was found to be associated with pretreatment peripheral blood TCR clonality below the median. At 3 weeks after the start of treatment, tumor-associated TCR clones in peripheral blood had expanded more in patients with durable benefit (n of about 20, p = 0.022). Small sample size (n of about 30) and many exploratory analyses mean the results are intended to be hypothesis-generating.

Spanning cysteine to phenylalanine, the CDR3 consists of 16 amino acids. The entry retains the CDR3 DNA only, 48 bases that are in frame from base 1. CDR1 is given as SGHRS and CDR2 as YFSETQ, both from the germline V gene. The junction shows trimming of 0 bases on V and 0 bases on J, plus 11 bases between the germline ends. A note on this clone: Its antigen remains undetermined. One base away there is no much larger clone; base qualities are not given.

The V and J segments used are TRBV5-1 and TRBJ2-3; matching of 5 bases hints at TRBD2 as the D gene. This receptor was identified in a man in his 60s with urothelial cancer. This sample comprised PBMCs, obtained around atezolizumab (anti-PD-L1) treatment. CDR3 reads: CASSLEGRASTDTQYF. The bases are TGCGCCAGCAGCTTGGAAGGGCGGGCGAGCACAGATACGCAGTATTTT.